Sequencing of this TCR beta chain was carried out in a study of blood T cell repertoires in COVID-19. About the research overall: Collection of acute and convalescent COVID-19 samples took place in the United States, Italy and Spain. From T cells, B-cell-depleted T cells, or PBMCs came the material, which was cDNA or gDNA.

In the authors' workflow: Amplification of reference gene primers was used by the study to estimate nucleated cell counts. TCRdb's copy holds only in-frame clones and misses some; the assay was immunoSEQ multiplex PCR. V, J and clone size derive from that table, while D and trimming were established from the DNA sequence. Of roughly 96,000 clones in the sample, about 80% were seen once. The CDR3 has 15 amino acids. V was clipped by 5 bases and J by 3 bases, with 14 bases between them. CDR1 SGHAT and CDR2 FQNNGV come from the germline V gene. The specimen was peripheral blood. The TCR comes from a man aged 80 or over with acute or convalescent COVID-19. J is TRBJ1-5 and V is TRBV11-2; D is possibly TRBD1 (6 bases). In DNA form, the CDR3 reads TGTGCCAGCAGCGCCGGACAGAGGAACAATCAGCCCCAGCATTTT. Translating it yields CASSAGQRNNQPQHF.